This TCR beta chain was recovered during a study of blood T cell repertoires in COVID-19. Study-level information: Nucleic acid was either cDNA or gDNA, and it came from T cells, B-cell-depleted T cells, or PBMCs.

Germline V gene lookup returns CDR1 MDHEN and CDR2 SYDVKM. V was shortened by 7 bases and J by 2 bases, with 12 bases between the two germline ends. The CDR3 covers 14 residues. How the authors handled the data: Reference gene primer amplification gave estimated nucleated cell counts. Clones were sequenced by immunoSEQ multiplex PCR, and TCRdb holds only the in-frame ones, with some missing. The V and J calls and the clone size are those of that table, but D and trimming were determined from the DNA. Here the sample spans roughly 150,000 clones, almost 80% being singletons. J is TRBJ1-5 and V is TRBV28; D possibly corresponds to TRBD1 (5 bases). Sequencing input: peripheral blood. The TCR comes from a man aged 45-60 years with active or convalescent COVID-19. Here the CDR3 reads CASNPGGGNQPQHF. CDR3 sequence (DNA): TGTGCCAGCAACCCCGGGGGTGGCAATCAGCCCCAGCATTTT. The full variable domain, rest sourced from reference TRBV28 and TRBJ1-5, is DVKVTQSSRYLVKRTGEKVFLECVQDMDHENMFWYRQDPGLGLRLIYFSYDVKMKEKGDIPEGYSVSREKKERFSLILESASTNQTSMYLCASNPGGGNQPQHFGDGTRLSIL.